This entry features one TCR beta chain sequence. This sample was included in a study of blood T cell repertoires in COVID-19. Across the whole study: Nucleic acid was either cDNA or gDNA, and it came from T cells, B-cell-depleted T cells, or PBMCs.

This CDR3 has 15 amino acids. V was clipped by 2 bases and J by 2 bases; unmatched bases: 5. Germline V CDR1 and CDR2: SGHKS, YYEKEE (reference sequence). The data were produced by immunoSEQ multiplex PCR, yet TCRdb's version contains in-frame clones alone and is incomplete. Counted here are 150,000 to 250,000 clones, 90% to 95% occurring once; the ten biggest clones make up 0.76%. This sequence joins TRBV5-5 and TRBJ2-7; 9 positions match TRBD2. This clonotype originated in a man in his thirties or forties with COVID-19, enrolled during active disease. Sequences were obtained from peripheral blood. The CDR3 here is CASSFQAGGTYEQYF. For the CDR3, the DNA is TGTGCCAGCAGCTTCCAAGCGGGGGGAACCTACGAGCAGTACTTC.